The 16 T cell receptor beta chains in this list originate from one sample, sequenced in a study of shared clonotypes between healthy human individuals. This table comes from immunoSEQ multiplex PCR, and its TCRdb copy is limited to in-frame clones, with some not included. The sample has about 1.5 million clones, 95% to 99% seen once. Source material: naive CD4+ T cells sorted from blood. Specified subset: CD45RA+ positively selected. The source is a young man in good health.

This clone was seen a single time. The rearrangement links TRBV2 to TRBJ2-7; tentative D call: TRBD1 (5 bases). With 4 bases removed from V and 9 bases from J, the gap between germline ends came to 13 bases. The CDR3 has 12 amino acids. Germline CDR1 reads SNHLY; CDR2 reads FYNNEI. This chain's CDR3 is CASSGGSYGQYF. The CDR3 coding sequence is TGTGCCAGCAGTGGGGGCTCTTATGGGCAGTACTTC.

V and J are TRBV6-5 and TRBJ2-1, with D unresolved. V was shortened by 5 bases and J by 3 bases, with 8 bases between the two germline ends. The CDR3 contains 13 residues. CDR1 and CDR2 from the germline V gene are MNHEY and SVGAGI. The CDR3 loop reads CASSATYYNEQFF. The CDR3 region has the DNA TGTGCCAGCAGTGCGACTTACTACAATGAGCAGTTCTTC.

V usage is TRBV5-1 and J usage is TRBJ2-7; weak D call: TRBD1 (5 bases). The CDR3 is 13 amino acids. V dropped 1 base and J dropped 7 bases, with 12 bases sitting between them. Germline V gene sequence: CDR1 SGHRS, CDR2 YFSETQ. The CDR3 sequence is CASSLNAPGEQYF. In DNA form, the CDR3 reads TGCGCCAGCAGCTTGAACGCCCCAGGGGAGCAGTACTTC.

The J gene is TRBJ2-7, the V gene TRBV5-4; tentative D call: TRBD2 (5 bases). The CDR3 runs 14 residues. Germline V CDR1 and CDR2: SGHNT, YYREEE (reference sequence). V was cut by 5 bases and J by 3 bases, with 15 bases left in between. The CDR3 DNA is TGTGCCAGCAGACGCGAACTAGAAATCTACGAGCAGTACTTC. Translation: CASRRELEIYEQYF.

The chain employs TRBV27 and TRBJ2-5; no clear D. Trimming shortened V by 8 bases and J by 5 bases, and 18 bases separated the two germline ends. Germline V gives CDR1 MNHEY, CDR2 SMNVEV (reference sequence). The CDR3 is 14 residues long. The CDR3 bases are TGTGCCAGCGCCCCCGGTACCGCACCTGAGACCCAGTACTTC. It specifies CASAPGTAPETQYF.

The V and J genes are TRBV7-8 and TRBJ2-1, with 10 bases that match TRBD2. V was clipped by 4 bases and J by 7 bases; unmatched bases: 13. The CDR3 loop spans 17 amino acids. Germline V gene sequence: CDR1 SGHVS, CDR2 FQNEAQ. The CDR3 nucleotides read TGTGCCAGCAGCTCCCGTTCGCTAGCGGGAGTGGGGAATGAGCAGTTCTTC. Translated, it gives CASSSRSLAGVGNEQFF.

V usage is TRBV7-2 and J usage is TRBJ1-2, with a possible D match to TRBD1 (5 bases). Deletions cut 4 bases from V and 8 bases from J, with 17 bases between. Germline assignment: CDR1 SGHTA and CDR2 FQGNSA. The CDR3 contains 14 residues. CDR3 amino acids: CASSSRGTSRGYTF. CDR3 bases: TGTGCCAGCAGCTCTAGAGGGACCTCTAGGGGCTACACCTTC.

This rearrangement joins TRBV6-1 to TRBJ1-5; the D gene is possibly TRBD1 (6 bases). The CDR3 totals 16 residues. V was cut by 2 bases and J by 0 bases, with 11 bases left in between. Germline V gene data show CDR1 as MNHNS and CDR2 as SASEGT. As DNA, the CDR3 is TGTGCCAGCAGTGAATGGGGACAACATAGCAATCAGCCCCAGCATTTT. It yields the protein CASSEWGQHSNQPQHF.

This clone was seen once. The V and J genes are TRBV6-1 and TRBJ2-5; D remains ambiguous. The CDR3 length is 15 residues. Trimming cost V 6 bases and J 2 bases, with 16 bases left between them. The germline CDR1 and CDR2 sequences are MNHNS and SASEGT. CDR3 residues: CASSLDTLPQETQYF. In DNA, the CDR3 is TGTGCCAGCAGCCTCGACACACTACCTCAAGAGACCCAGTACTTC.

CDR3: CASSPARSSYNSPLHF. Here the CDR3 DNA reads TGTGCCAGCTCACCAGCCAGGAGCTCCTATAATTCACCCCTCCACTTT. The chain has TRBV18 and TRBJ1-6, with D unclear. The CDR3 spans 16 residues. CDR1 KGHSH and CDR2 LQKENI come from the germline V gene. With 2 bases removed from V and 0 bases from J, the gap between germline ends came to 8 bases.

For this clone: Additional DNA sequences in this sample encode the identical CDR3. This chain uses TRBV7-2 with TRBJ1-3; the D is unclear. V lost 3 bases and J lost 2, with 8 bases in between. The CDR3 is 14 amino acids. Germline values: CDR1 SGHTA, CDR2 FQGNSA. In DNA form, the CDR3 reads TGTGCCAGCAGCTTTCGGGGAGCTGGAAACACCATATATTTT. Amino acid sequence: CASSFRGAGNTIYF. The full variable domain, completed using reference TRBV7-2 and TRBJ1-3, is GAGVSQSPSNKVTEKGKDVELRCDPISGHTALYWYRQSLGQGLEFLIYFQGNSAPDKSGLPSDRFSAERTGGSVSTLTIQRTQQEDSAVYLCASSFRGAGNTIYFGEGSWLTVV.

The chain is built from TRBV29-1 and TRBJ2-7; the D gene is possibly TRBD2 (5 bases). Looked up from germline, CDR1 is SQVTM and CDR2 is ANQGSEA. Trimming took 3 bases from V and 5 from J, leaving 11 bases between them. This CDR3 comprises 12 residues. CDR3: CSVDGRADEQYF. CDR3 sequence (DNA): TGCAGCGTTGATGGGCGGGCAGACGAGCAGTACTTC.

Here the CDR3 reads CASSLGLAFPYEQYF. The DNA for the CDR3 is TGTGCCAGCAGCTTGGGACTAGCGTTTCCCTACGAGCAGTACTTC. The chain carries TRBV5-6 and TRBJ2-7, with TRBD2 identical over 8 bases. In germline, CDR1 is SGHDT, CDR2 YYEEEE. Trimming took 0 bases from V and 2 from J; bases not matched to a gene: 4. CDR3 length: 15 amino acids.

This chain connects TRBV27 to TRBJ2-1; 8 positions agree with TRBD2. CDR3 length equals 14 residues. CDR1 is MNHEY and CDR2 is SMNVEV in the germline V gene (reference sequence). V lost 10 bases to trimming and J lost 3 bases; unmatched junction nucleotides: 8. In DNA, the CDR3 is TGTGCCACCTCCGGAGCGGGAGTCTACAATGAGCAGTTCTTC. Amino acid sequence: CATSGAGVYNEQFF.

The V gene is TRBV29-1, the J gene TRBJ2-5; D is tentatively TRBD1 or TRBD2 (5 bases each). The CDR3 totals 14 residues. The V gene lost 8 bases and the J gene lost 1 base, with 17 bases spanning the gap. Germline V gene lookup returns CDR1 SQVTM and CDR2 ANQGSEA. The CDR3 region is CSTTASGTQETQYF. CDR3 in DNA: TGCAGCACGACAGCATCTGGGACCCAAGAGACCCAGTACTTC.

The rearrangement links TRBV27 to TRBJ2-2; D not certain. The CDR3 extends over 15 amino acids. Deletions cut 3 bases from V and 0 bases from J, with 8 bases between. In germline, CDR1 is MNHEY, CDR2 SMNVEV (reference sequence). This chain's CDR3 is CASSFGETNTGELFF. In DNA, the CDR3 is TGTGCCAGCAGTTTTGGTGAAACGAACACCGGGGAGCTGTTTTTT.